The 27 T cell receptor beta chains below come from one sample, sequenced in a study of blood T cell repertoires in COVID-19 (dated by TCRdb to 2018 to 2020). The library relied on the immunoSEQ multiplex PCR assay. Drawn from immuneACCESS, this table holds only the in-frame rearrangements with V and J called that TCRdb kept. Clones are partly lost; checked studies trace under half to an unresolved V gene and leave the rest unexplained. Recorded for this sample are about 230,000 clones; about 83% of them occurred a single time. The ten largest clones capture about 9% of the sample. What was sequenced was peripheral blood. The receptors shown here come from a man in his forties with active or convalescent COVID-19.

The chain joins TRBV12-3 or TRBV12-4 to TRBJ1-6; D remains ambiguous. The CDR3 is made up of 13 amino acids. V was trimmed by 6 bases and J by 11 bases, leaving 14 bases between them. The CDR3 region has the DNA TGTGCCAGCAGCTCCGACAACCGAACACCCCTCCACTTT. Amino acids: CASSSDNRTPLHF.

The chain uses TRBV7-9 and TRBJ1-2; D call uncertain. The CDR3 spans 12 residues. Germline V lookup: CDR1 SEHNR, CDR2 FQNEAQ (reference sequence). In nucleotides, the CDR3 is TGTGCTTTAGGGAGCAGTAACTATGGCTACACCTTC. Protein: CALGSSNYGYTF.

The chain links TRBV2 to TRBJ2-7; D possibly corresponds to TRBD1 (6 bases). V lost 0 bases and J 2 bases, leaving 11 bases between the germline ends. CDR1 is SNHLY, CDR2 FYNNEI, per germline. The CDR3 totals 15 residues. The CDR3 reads CASSEADRLAYEQYF. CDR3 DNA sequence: TGTGCCAGCAGTGAAGCCGACAGGTTGGCCTACGAGCAGTACTTC.

The CDR3 DNA follows: TGCGCCAGCAGCCAAGAGGGCGGGGGCGCTTCTCTTGGCTACACCTTC. The encoded protein is CASSQEGGGASLGYTF. This chain uses TRBV4-3 with TRBJ1-2; D is possibly TRBD1 (6 bases). Germline V gene data show CDR1 as LGHNA and CDR2 as YSLEER. The length of the CDR3 is 16 residues. Between the trimmed V and J ends, which lost 0 bases and 7 bases, there was a span of 18 bases.

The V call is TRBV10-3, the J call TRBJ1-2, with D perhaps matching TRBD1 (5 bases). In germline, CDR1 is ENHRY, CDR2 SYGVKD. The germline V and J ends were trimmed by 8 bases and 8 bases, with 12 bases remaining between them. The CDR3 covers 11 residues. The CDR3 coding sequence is TGTGCCATCGGTCAGGGAGGAGGCTACACCTTC. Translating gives CAIGQGGGYTF.

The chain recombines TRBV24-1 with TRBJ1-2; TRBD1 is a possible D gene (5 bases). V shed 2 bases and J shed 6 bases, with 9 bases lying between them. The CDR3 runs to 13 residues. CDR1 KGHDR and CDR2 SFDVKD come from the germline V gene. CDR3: CATSDWEGDGYTF. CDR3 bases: TGTGCCACCAGTGATTGGGAAGGGGATGGCTACACCTTC.

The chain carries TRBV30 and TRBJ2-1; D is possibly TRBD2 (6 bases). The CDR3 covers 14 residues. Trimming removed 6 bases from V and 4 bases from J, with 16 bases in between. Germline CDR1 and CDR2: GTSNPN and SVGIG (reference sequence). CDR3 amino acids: CACLCWGEYNEQFF. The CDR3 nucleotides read TGTGCCTGCCTGTGTTGGGGGGAGTACAATGAGCAGTTCTTC.

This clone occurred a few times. The CDR3 DNA reads as TGCGCCAGCAGCTTGGTCCAGCGGGAGAATGAGCAGTTCTTC. It translates to CASSLVQRENEQFF. The J gene is TRBJ2-1, the V gene TRBV5-1; 8 bases agree with TRBD2. Unmatched junction bases numbered 3, after V lost 0 bases and J lost 7 bases. Looked up from germline, CDR1 is SGHRS and CDR2 is YFSETQ. The CDR3 contains 14 residues.

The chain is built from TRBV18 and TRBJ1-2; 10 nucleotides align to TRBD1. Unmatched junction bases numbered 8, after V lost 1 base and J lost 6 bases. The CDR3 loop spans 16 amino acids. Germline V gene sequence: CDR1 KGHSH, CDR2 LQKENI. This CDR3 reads CASSPLMSGQGNGYTF. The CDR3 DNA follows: TGTGCCAGCTCACCACTGATGTCGGGACAGGGGAATGGCTACACCTTC.

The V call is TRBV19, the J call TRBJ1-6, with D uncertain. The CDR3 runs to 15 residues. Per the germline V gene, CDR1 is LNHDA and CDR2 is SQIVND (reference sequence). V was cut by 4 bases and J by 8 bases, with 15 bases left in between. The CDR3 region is CASSNGLPRDSPLHF. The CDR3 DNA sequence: TGTGCCAGTAGTAACGGTTTGCCTCGGGATTCACCCCTCCACTTT.

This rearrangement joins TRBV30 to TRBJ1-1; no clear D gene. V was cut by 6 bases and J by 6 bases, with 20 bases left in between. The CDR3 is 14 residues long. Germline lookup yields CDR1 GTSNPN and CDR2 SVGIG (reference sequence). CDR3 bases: TGTGCCTGCTCTACCGGGAGGTGGATACCTGAAGCTTTCTTT. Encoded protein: CACSTGRWIPEAFF.

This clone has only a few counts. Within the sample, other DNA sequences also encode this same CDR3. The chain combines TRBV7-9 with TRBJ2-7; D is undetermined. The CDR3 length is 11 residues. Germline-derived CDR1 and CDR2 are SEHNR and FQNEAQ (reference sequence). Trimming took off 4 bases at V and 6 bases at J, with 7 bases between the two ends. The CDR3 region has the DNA TGTGCCAGCAGCTCCAGAGGCGAGCAGTACTTC. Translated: CASSSRGEQYF.

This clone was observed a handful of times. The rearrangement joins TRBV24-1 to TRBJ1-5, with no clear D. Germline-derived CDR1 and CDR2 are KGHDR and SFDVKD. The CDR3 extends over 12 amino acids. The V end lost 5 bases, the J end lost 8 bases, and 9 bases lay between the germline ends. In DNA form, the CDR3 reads TGTGCCACCAGTGCGGGAGATGAGCCCCAGCATTTT. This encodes CATSAGDEPQHF.

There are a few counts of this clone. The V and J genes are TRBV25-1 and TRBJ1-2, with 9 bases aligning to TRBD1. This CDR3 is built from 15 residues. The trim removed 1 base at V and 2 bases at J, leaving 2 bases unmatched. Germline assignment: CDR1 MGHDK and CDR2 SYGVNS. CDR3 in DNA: TGTGCCAGCAGTGAATCACAGGGGGCGAACTATGGCTACACCTTC. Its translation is CASSESQGANYGYTF.

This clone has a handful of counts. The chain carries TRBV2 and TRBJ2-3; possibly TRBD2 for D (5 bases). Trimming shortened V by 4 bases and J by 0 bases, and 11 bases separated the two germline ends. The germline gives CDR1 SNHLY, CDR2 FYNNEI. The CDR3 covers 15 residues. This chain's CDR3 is CASSGLGGSTDTQYF. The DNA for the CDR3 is TGTGCCAGCAGTGGGCTGGGCGGGAGCACAGATACGCAGTATTTT.

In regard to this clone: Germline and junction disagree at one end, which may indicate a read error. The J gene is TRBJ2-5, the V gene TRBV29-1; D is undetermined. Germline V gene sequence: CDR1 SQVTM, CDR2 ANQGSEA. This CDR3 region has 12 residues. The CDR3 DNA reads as TGCAGCGTTATCTCGACCCAAGAGGCCCAGTACTTC. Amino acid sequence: CSVISTQEAQYF.

The CDR3 bases are TGTGCCATCAGTGAGCCAAGCACAGATACGCAGTATTTT. This translates into CAISEPSTDTQYF. The chain is built from TRBV10-3 and TRBJ2-3; D unresolved. CDR1 and CDR2 (germline): ENHRY, SYGVKD. CDR3 size: 13 residues. With 2 bases removed from V and 0 bases from J, the gap between germline ends came to 3 bases.

The CDR3 nucleotides are TGTGCCAGTACCGAGGAGGGTCAGCCCCAGCATTTT. Encoded protein: CASTEEGQPQHF. The chain joins TRBV19 to TRBJ1-5, with D hard to call. The germline V gene has CDR1 LNHDA and CDR2 SQIVND (reference sequence). The CDR3 loop spans 12 amino acids. V was shortened by 7 bases and J by 6 bases, with 10 bases between the two germline ends.

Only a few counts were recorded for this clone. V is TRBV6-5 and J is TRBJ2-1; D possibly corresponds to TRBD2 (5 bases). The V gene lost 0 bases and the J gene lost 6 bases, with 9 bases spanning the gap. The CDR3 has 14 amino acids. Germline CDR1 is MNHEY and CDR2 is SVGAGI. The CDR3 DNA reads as TGTGCCAGCAGTTACTCTGAGGGCAGCAATGAGCAGTTCTTC. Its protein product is CASSYSEGSNEQFF.

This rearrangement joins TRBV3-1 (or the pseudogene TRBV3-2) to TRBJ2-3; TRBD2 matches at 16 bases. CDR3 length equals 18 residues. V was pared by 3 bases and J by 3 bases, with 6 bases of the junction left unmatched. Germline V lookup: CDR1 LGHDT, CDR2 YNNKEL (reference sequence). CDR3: CASSQGLAGGPSTDTQYF. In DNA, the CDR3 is TGTGCCAGCAGCCAGGGACTAGCGGGAGGGCCGAGTACAGATACGCAGTATTTT.

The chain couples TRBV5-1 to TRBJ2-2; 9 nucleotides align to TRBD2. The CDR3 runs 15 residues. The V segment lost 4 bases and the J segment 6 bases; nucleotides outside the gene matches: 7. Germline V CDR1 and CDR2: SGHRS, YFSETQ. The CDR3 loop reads CASSLNSGSPGELFF. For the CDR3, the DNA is TGCGCCAGCAGCCTTAATAGCGGGAGTCCCGGGGAGCTGTTTTTT.

DNA of the CDR3: TGTGCCAGCAGGCCCCTAGCGGAGGTATACAATGAGCAGTTCTTC. This sequence encodes CASRPLAEVYNEQFF. The chain joins TRBV19 to TRBJ2-1; TRBD2 matches 7 bases. Germline values: CDR1 LNHDA, CDR2 SQIVND (reference sequence). Trimming took 9 bases from V and 4 from J; bases not matched to a gene: 12. CDR3 length: 15 amino acids. The entire variable domain, with the rest obtained from reference TRBV19 and TRBJ2-1, is as follows: DGGITQSPKYLFRKEGQNVTLSCEQNLNHDAMYWYRQDPGQGLRLIYYSQIVNDFQKGDIAEGYSVSREKKESFPLTVTSAQKNPTAFYLCASRPLAEVYNEQFFGPGTRLTVL.

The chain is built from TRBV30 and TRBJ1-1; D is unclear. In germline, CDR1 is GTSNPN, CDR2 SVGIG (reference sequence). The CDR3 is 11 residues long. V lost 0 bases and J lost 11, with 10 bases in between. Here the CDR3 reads CAWSVQVGAFF. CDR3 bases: TGTGCCTGGAGTGTCCAGGTTGGCGCTTTCTTT.

CDR3 in DNA: TGTGCCAGTAGTGCCCCATTGACAGGGGGCTACGGAGATACGCAGTATTTT. This gives the protein CASSAPLTGGYGDTQYF. J is TRBJ2-3 and V is TRBV19; 10 bases map to TRBD1. V trimming: 5 bases; J trimming: 5 bases; junction bases outside the gene matches: 13. Germline V gives CDR1 LNHDA, CDR2 SQIVND (reference sequence). This CDR3 spans 17 amino acids.

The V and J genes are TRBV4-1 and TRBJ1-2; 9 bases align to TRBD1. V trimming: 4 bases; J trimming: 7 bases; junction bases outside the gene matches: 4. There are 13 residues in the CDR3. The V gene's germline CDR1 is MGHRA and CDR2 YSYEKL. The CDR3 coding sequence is TGCGCCAGCAGCCCACAGGGGGCTGGTGGCTACACCTTC. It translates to CASSPQGAGGYTF.

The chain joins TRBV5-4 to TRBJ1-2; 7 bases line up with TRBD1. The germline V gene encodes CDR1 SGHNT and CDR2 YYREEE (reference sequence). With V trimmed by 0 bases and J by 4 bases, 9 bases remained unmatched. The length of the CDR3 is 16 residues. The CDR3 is CASSLGQGEYPYGYTF. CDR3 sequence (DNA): TGTGCCAGCAGCTTGGGTCAGGGGGAGTACCCCTATGGCTACACCTTC. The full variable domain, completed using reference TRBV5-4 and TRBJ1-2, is ETGVTQSPTHLIKTRGQQVTLRCSSQSGHNTVSWYQQALGQGPQFIFQYYREEENGRGNFPPRFSGLQFPNYSSELNVNALELDDSALYLCASSLGQGEYPYGYTFGSGTRLTVV.

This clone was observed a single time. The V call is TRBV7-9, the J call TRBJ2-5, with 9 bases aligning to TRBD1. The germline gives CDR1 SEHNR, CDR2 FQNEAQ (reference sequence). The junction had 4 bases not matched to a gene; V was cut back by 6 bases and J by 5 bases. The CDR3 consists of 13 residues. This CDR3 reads CASSNRGPETQYF. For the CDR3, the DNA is TGTGCCAGCAGTAACAGGGGGCCGGAGACCCAGTACTTC.